These 9 T cell receptor beta chains came from one sample sequenced in a study of T cells in Graves' hyperthyroidism and ophthalmopathy. The source material, RNA transcripts, was used to amplify TCR beta CDR3 regions. The HTBI set primed first-round TCR CDR3 RT-PCR. Each CDR3 protein is one row after TCRdb ran MiXCR on the multiplex PCR reads. The sample holds 600,000 or so distinct CDR3 sequences, 35% to 55% seen once. The specimen sequenced was peripheral blood or thyroid tissue (not recorded which). The receptors originated from a woman aged 18-35 years with Graves' hyperthyroidism.

This sequence joins TRBV24-1 and TRBJ1-1, with D possibly TRBD1 on 5 matching bases. The ends were cut back, 2 bases at V and 5 bases at J, with 8 bases in the middle. The CDR3 is 13 residues long. Germline CDR1 and CDR2: KGHDR and SFDVKD. CDR3 sequence (DNA): TGTGCCACCAGTGATTCCCGGGGGACTGAAGCTTTCTTT. It is translated as CATSDSRGTEAFF.

This clonotype was detected a few times. This chain uses TRBV7-3 with TRBJ2-2, with 8 bases fitting TRBD2. CDR3 size: 15 residues. Germline loops: CDR1 SGHTA, CDR2 FQGTGA. V shed 5 bases, J shed 5 bases, and the junction held 7 bases outside the gene matches. CDR3 in DNA: TGTGCCAGCAGCCGATCCGGGAGGGGGACCGGGGAGCTGTTTTTT. This sequence encodes CASSRSGRGTGELFF.

The chain employs TRBV7-8 and TRBJ2-2, with 9 nucleotides matching TRBD2. The CDR3 contains 16 residues. The V segment lost 5 bases and the J segment 8 bases; nucleotides outside the gene matches: 12. Germline V lookup: CDR1 SGHVS, CDR2 FQNEAQ. As DNA, the CDR3 is TGTGCCAGCAGCCAAGACTTAGCGGGAGTTGGGGGGGAGCTGTTTTTT. This sequence encodes CASSQDLAGVGGELFF.

The chain is built from TRBV7-2 and TRBJ1-5; TRBD1 might be the D (5 bases). Germline CDR1 SGHTA, CDR2 FQGNSA. The CDR3 runs to 15 residues. V lost 1 base and J 11 bases, leaving 18 bases between the germline ends. This CDR3 is CASSLVGAEGETQHF. In nucleotides, the CDR3 is TGTGCCAGCAGCTTAGTAGGGGCTGAGGGAGAGACCCAGCATTTT.

The chain joins TRBV6-2 or TRBV6-3 to TRBJ2-5; 9 bases line up with TRBD2. CDR3 length: 16 residues. Germline CDR1 MNHEY, CDR2 SVGEGT. The V gene end was trimmed by 0 bases and the J gene end by 3 bases; junction bases not matched to a gene: 5. CDR3 sequence: CASSYSRAGGKETQYF. DNA of the CDR3: TGTGCCAGCAGTTACTCGAGAGCGGGAGGAAAAGAGACCCAGTACTTC.

This clonotype was found a few times. This chain joins TRBV2 and TRBJ2-7; D is perhaps TRBD1 or TRBD2 (6 bases each). V was trimmed by 6 bases and J by 3 bases, leaving 12 bases between them. The CDR3 spans 13 residues. CDR1 and CDR2 from the germline V gene are SNHLY and FYNNEI. CDR3 DNA: TGTGCCAGCAGGCGGGACACTGACTACGAGCAGTACTTC. This gives the protein CASRRDTDYEQYF.

The sample holds a few counts of this clonotype. This rearrangement joins TRBV2 to TRBJ2-2; D uncertain. Germline V CDR1 and CDR2: SNHLY, FYNNEI. Trimming took 7 bases from V and 6 from J, leaving 12 bases between them. This CDR3 is 13 amino acids long. The DNA for the CDR3 is TGTGCCAGCATCTTTGACCGATCCGGGGAGCTGTTTTTT. It yields the protein CASIFDRSGELFF. The entire variable domain, with the rest obtained from reference TRBV2 and TRBJ2-2, is as follows: EPEVTQTPSHQVTQMGQEVILRCVPISNHLYFYWYRQILGQKVEFLVSFYNNEISEKSEIFDDQFSVERPDGSNFTLKIRSTKLEDSAMYFCASIFDRSGELFFGEGSRLTVL.

The chain links TRBV2 to TRBJ1-6; tentatively, D is TRBD1 (6 bases). Per the germline V gene, CDR1 is SNHLY and CDR2 is FYNNEI. CDR3 length equals 13 residues. V lost 7 bases, J lost 9 bases, and 13 bases lay in between. The CDR3 DNA follows: TGTGCCAGCAAACAGGGAGGGAGTTCACCCCTCCACTTT. This encodes CASKQGGSSPLHF.

The chain has TRBV9 and TRBJ2-7; TRBD1 is a possible D gene (5 bases). Germline V gene sequence: CDR1 SGDLS, CDR2 YYNGEE. The CDR3 is 13 residues long. The ends were cut back, 2 bases at V and 9 bases at J, with 15 bases in the middle. This CDR3 is CASSVSVGEGQYF. As DNA, the CDR3 is TGTGCCAGCAGCGTCTCCGTAGGGGAAGGGCAGTACTTC.